A single sample gave rise to the 29 T cell receptor beta chains below, sequenced in a study of regulatory T cells in long-lasting Graves disease. Sample time point: newly diagnosed GD, antithyroid drugs for less than 3 months. Researchers made the TCR library from RNA that was extracted from PBMCs. Arm-PCR of CDR3 regions and iRepertoire HTBI primers were the basis on which TCR beta libraries were built. Each CDR3 protein gets one entry after TCRdb re-called the multiplex PCR reads with MiXCR. The sample shows roughly 530,000 distinct CDR3 sequences, around 15% of them seen only once. This same sample was also taken into another study, of T cells in Graves' hyperthyroidism and ophthalmopathy.

The specimen comprised peripheral blood mononuclear cells (PBMCs), sampled at new diagnosis, from a patient treated with antithyroid drugs. These receptors all stem from a middle-aged woman with Graves disease.

This clonotype was counted many times. The V call is TRBV12-3 or TRBV12-4, the J call TRBJ1-1; D gene ambiguous. Trimming took off 6 bases at V and 1 base at J, with 12 bases between the two ends. CDR3 size: 14 residues. CDR3 region: CASSFDLGNTEAFF. In DNA form, the CDR3 reads TGTGCCAGCAGCTTCGACCTGGGGAACACTGAAGCTTTCTTT.

This clonotype was recorded many times. The chain uses TRBV5-1 and TRBJ2-3, with 10 bases lining up with TRBD1. The CDR3 has 16 residues. In germline, CDR1 is SGHRS, CDR2 YFSETQ. V shed 4 bases, J shed 3 bases, and the junction held 8 bases outside the gene matches. Here the CDR3 DNA reads TGCGCCAGCAGCCTGATGGGACAGGGGATAACAGATACGCAGTATTTT. Its protein is CASSLMGQGITDTQYF.

This clonotype was seen repeatedly, ten times or more. J is TRBJ2-5 and V is TRBV6-2 or TRBV6-3, with 7 bases fitting TRBD2. V dropped 5 bases and J dropped 5; count of bases not matched to a gene: 11. The CDR3 is made up of 15 amino acids. CDR1 is MNHEY, CDR2 SVGEGT, per germline. CDR3: CASSRMSGAGETQYF. Here the CDR3 DNA reads TGTGCCAGCAGTAGGATGAGCGGGGCGGGGGAGACCCAGTACTTC.

This clonotype has just a few counts. The CDR3 here is CASSLVPHSDTQYF. For the CDR3, the DNA is TGCGCCAGCAGCTTGGTCCCGCATTCAGATACGCAGTATTTT. The V gene is TRBV5-1, the J gene TRBJ2-3, with unresolved D. CDR3 length: 14 residues. Deletions cut 0 bases from V and 4 bases from J, with 9 bases between. The germline CDR1 and CDR2 sequences are SGHRS and YFSETQ.

This clonotype has at least ten counts. The chain has TRBV28 and TRBJ1-1; TRBD1 might be the D (6 bases). Deletions cut 7 bases from V and 6 bases from J, with 15 bases between. Germline CDR1 and CDR2: MDHEN and SYDVKM. The CDR3 runs 13 residues. This CDR3 reads CASMQQGSAEAFF. The CDR3 coding sequence is TGTGCCAGCATGCAACAGGGAAGTGCTGAAGCTTTCTTT.

This clonotype showed up many times. The chain joins TRBV12-3 or TRBV12-4 to TRBJ2-7; 7 bases map to TRBD2. This CDR3 comprises 15 residues. V shed 7 bases, J shed 2 bases, and the junction held 11 bases outside the gene matches. The CDR3 coding sequence is TGTGCCAGCATACGTCCCTCAGCGGGGCCCTACGAGCAGTACTTC. It encodes CASIRPSAGPYEQYF.

The V and J genes are TRBV28 and TRBJ1-6; possible D gene TRBD1, 6 bases. In germline, CDR1 is MDHEN, CDR2 SYDVKM. The V gene lost 6 bases and the J gene lost 7 bases, with 16 bases spanning the gap. There are 15 residues in the CDR3. The CDR3 region has the DNA TGTGCCAGCAGGCCGGGGGGCGTAAACAATTCACCCCTCCACTTT. Translation gives CASRPGGVNNSPLHF.

Only a few counts were recorded for this clonotype. The chain combines TRBV5-1 with TRBJ2-1, with D unresolved. The CDR3 totals 13 residues. Deletions cut 1 base from V and 5 bases from J, with 7 bases between. Germline V gene data show CDR1 as SGHRS and CDR2 as YFSETQ. CDR3 bases: TGCGCCAGCAGCTTGAGCAGCGACAATGAGCAGTTCTTC. It specifies CASSLSSDNEQFF.

At least ten counts were recorded for this clonotype. The CDR3 sequence is CASSSAETWTNYGYTF. CDR3 nucleotide sequence: TGTGCCAGTAGTTCCGCCGAGACGTGGACTAACTATGGCTACACCTTC. The chain uses TRBV19 and TRBJ1-2, with D uncertain. CDR1 and CDR2 from the germline V gene are LNHDA and SQIVND (reference sequence). The CDR3 extends over 16 amino acids. The V end was cut by 5 bases, the J end by 0 bases, with 16 bases between.

This clonotype has a count of ten or more. This rearrangement joins TRBV2 to TRBJ2-5, with a weak D call TRBD1 (7 bases). The CDR3 spans 14 residues. V was cut by 8 bases and J by 10 bases, with 23 bases left in between. Germline V CDR1 and CDR2: SNHLY, FYNNEI. The CDR3 is CASPTRGEFGGQYF. The CDR3 DNA follows: TGTGCCAGCCCAACCAGGGGGGAGTTCGGTGGCCAGTACTTC.

This clonotype was found many times. V usage is TRBV11-2 and J usage is TRBJ1-5; D is perhaps TRBD1 (5 bases). Germline CDR1 SGHAT, CDR2 FQNNGV. V lost 4 bases to trimming and J lost 2 bases, with 15 bases between them. This CDR3 region has 16 residues. Here the CDR3 reads CASSSGGRDGNQPQHF. DNA of the CDR3: TGTGCCAGCAGCTCCGGGGGGAGGGATGGCAATCAGCCCCAGCATTTT. Supplemented by reference TRBV11-2 and TRBJ1-5, the full variable domain reads EAGVAQSPRYKIIEKRQSVAFWCNPISGHATLYWYQQILGQGPKLLIQFQNNGVVDDSQLPKDRFSAERLKGVDSTLKIQPAKLEDSAVYLCASSSGGRDGNQPQHFGDGTRLSIL.

The table lists this clonotype with a few counts. The rearrangement uses TRBV20-1 and TRBJ1-1; D ambiguous. CDR3 length: 14 amino acids. The V end lost 3 bases, the J end lost 4 bases, and 15 bases lay between the germline ends. Germline loops: CDR1 DFQATT, CDR2 SNEGSKA (reference sequence). CDR3 amino acids: CSARLPGMSTEAFF. CDR3 coding DNA: TGCAGTGCTAGGCTTCCGGGCATGAGCACTGAAGCTTTCTTT.

This clonotype was seen many times. The chain combines TRBV11-2 with TRBJ2-1, with 16 bases that match TRBD2. V lost 5 bases and J lost 15; bases outside the gene matches: 4. The CDR3 covers 13 residues. Per the germline V gene, CDR1 is SGHAT and CDR2 is FQNNGV. The CDR3 region is CASSPGLAGGTFF. The DNA of the CDR3 is TGTGCCAGCAGCCCGGGACTAGCGGGGGGGACGTTCTTC.

The table lists this clonotype with many counts. V is TRBV5-1 and J is TRBJ2-7; 9 nucleotides align to TRBD1. The CDR3 covers 14 residues. Trimming at V came to 6 bases and at J to 5 bases, leaving 9 bases not matched to a gene. Germline-derived CDR1 and CDR2 are SGHRS and YFSETQ. Here the CDR3 reads CASKLLTGGDEQYF. The CDR3, as DNA: TGCGCCAGCAAATTGTTGACAGGGGGGGACGAGCAGTACTTC.

This clonotype was observed many times. This sequence joins TRBV20-1 and TRBJ1-6, with a weak D call TRBD1 (5 bases). Trimming stripped 3 bases from V and 8 bases from J, with 11 bases between. In germline, CDR1 is DFQATT, CDR2 SNEGSKA (reference sequence). This CDR3 has 13 amino acids. The DNA of the CDR3 is TGCAGTGCTAGTCGGGGGGGGGATTCACCCCTCCACTTT. This gives the protein CSASRGGDSPLHF.

This clonotype was observed a handful of times. The chain has TRBV28 and TRBJ2-2; tentatively, D is TRBD1 (6 bases). Germline-derived CDR1 and CDR2 are MDHEN and SYDVKM. Deletions cut 5 bases from V and 6 bases from J, with 13 bases between. The CDR3 spans 14 residues. The CDR3 loop reads CASSLVAGAGELFF. For the CDR3, the DNA is TGTGCCAGCAGTCTAGTTGCAGGGGCCGGGGAGCTGTTTTTT.

The sample holds a few counts of this clonotype. J is TRBJ2-5 and V is TRBV20-1; 9 bases line up with TRBD1. V lost 5 bases, J lost 3 bases, and 4 bases stayed unmatched. The CDR3 has 13 residues. Germline lookup yields CDR1 DFQATT and CDR2 SNEGSKA (reference sequence). The DNA of the CDR3 is TGCAGTGCTGGGAGGACAGGGGAAGAGACCCAGTACTTC. Its translation: CSAGRTGEETQYF.

The V call is TRBV28, the J call TRBJ1-6; D gene unclear. In germline, CDR1 is MDHEN, CDR2 SYDVKM. The CDR3 extends over 18 amino acids. V was cut by 3 bases and J by 0 bases, with 15 bases left in between. CDR3 DNA: TGTGCCAGCAGTTTCCCTAGTGTAAGGAGCTCCTATAATTCACCCCTCCACTTT. Encoded protein: CASSFPSVRSSYNSPLHF. Based on the CDR3 plus reference TRBV28 and TRBJ1-6, the full variable domain is DVKVTQSSRYLVKRTGEKVFLECVQDMDHENMFWYRQDPGLGLRLIYFSYDVKMKEKGDIPEGYSVSREKKERFSLILESASTNQTSMYLCASSFPSVRSSYNSPLHFGNGTRLTVT.

The rearrangement joins TRBV4-2 to TRBJ2-1, with 11 bases matching TRBD2. CDR1 and CDR2 from the germline V gene are LGHNA and YNFKEQ. The J segment lost 6 bases and the V segment lost 0 bases, leaving 4 bases of the junction unmatched. CDR3 length: 16 amino acids. CDR3 DNA: TGTGCCAGCAGCCAAGATATAGGGACTAGCGGCAATGAGCAGTTCTTC. Its protein is CASSQDIGTSGNEQFF.

V is TRBV2 and J is TRBJ1-1; 9 bases align to TRBD1. The CDR3 length is 15 residues. Germline-derived CDR1 and CDR2 are SNHLY and FYNNEI. Trimming removed 6 bases from V and 5 bases from J; junction bases left unmatched: 10. The CDR3 protein is CASRPRDRVWTEAFF. The CDR3 DNA sequence: TGTGCCAGCAGACCCCGGGACAGGGTTTGGACTGAAGCTTTCTTT.

As to this clonotype: A much more abundant neighbour one base away suggests this may be a read error. This chain connects TRBV6-2 or TRBV6-3 to TRBJ2-7; D is tentatively TRBD1 or TRBD2 (5 bases each). Deletions cut 6 bases from V and 3 bases from J, with 18 bases between. This CDR3 region has 15 residues. CDR1 MNHEY and CDR2 SVGEGT come from the germline V gene. CDR3 DNA sequence: TGTGCCAGCAGGGCCGGGACGGATTTTGTCTACGAGCAGTACTTC. It translates to CASRAGTDFVYEQYF.

This clonotype was counted at least ten times. The CDR3 reads CASSLVRDLGNTIYF. CDR3 bases: TGTGCCAGCAGCTTAGTCCGGGACCTTGGAAACACCATATATTTT. V usage is TRBV11-2 and J usage is TRBJ1-3, with D maybe TRBD1 (5 bases). Germline CDR1 SGHAT, CDR2 FQNNGV. This CDR3 has 15 amino acids. With 1 base removed from V and 3 bases from J, the gap between germline ends came to 10 bases.

This clonotype was picked up many times. The CDR3 bases are TGTGCCAGCAGCCAGATGGGGACTGGAAACACCATATATTTT. Protein sequence: CASSQMGTGNTIYF. The genes are TRBV11-2 and TRBJ1-3, with D unclear. Trimming removed 5 bases from V and 2 bases from J, with 10 bases in between. The CDR3 covers 14 residues. Germline CDR1 and CDR2: SGHAT and FQNNGV.

To note about this clonotype: At one end the junction does not follow the germline gene, possibly because of a read error. V gene TRBV6-2 or TRBV6-3 combines with J gene TRBJ1-1; weak D call: TRBD1 (5 bases). Germline-derived CDR1 and CDR2 are MNHEY and SVGEGT. CDR3 length: 13 amino acids. In nucleotides, the CDR3 is TGTGCCGGCAGCCACAGGAGGAACACTGAAGCTTTCTTT. Amino acids: CAGSHRRNTEAFF.

This clonotype appeared many times. V gene TRBV11-1 combines with J gene TRBJ2-5; TRBD1 matches at 8 bases. The CDR3 runs 16 residues. With V trimmed by 5 bases and J by 5 bases, 13 bases remained unmatched. Germline CDR1 and CDR2: SGHAT and FQDESV (reference sequence). The CDR3 DNA follows: TGTGCCAGCAGCCACATACTAGGACAGGGTATGGAGACCCAGTACTTC. Residues: CASSHILGQGMETQYF.

The sample holds a few counts of this clonotype. As DNA, the CDR3 is TGTGCCTGGAAGGGAAAGGCGGATGAAAAACTGTTTTTT. Its protein product is CAWKGKADEKLFF. This sequence joins TRBV30 and TRBJ1-4; D gene uncertain. Germline values: CDR1 GTSNPN, CDR2 SVGIG (reference sequence). V dropped 4 bases and J dropped 6 bases, with 12 bases sitting between them. The CDR3 totals 13 residues.

This clonotype was observed a handful of times. This may be a read error, as it is one base from a much larger clone. The chain links TRBV6-2 or TRBV6-3 to TRBJ2-3, with 10 positions matching TRBD2. Germline-derived CDR1 and CDR2 are MNHEY and SVGEGT. The CDR3 is made up of 16 amino acids. The CDR3, as DNA: TGTGCCAGCAGCCTAAACCCGGGACTAGCGACAGATGCGCAGTATTTT. As protein: CASSLNPGLATDAQYF.

This clonotype was seen ten or more times. The CDR3: CASSEGPASYEQYF. Here the CDR3 DNA reads TGTGCCAGCAGCGAGGGCCCAGCCTCCTACGAGCAGTACTTC. The genes are TRBV7-9 and TRBJ2-7; D may be TRBD2 (5 bases). This CDR3 has 14 residues. The germline V and J ends were trimmed by 5 bases and 0 bases, with 11 bases remaining between them. The germline V gene has CDR1 SEHNR and CDR2 FQNEAQ (reference sequence).

This clonotype was counted between two and nine times. The J gene is TRBJ1-6, the V gene TRBV11-2; D ambiguous. The V gene's germline CDR1 is SGHAT and CDR2 FQNNGV. Trimming pared 0 bases from V and 6 bases from J, leaving 12 bases between. The CDR3 runs to 16 residues. CDR3 protein: CASSLEPNPGNSPLHF. CDR3 nucleotides: TGTGCCAGCAGCTTAGAACCAAACCCCGGTAATTCACCCCTCCACTTT.